The 13 T cell receptor beta chains given below trace back to one sample, sequenced in a study of blood T cell repertoires in COVID-19. TCRdb's table, derived via immunoSEQ multiplex PCR, lists solely in-frame clones and lacks some. Here the sample spans under 130,000 clones, about four fifths being singletons. The sequenced sample was peripheral blood. These receptor sequences come from a woman aged 70-85 years with acute or convalescent COVID-19.

V is TRBV2 and J is TRBJ2-3; 8 nucleotides align to TRBD1. The CDR3 spans 15 residues. CDR1 is SNHLY and CDR2 is FYNNEI in the germline V gene. Trimming cost V 4 bases and J 2 bases; bases outside gene matches: 5. The chain's CDR3 is CASSAQGAFTDTQYF. For the CDR3, the DNA is TGTGCCAGCAGTGCCCAGGGGGCTTTCACAGATACGCAGTATTTT. Looking up the rest from reference TRBV2 and TRBJ2-3 gives the full variable domain: EPEVTQTPSHQVTQMGQEVILRCVPISNHLYFYWYRQILGQKVEFLVSFYNNEISEKSEIFDDQFSVERPDGSNFTLKIRSTKLEDSAMYFCASSAQGAFTDTQYFGPGTRLTVL.

The chain uses TRBV7-2 and TRBJ2-7, with a weak D call TRBD2 (5 bases). V lost 6 bases to trimming and J lost 4 bases, with 16 bases between them. Germline V CDR1 and CDR2: SGHTA, FQGNSA. This CDR3 contains 14 residues. The CDR3 DNA follows: TGTGCCAGCAGACCCTTGGCGCGAGGGTACGAGCAGTACTTC. It codes for CASRPLARGYEQYF.

The CDR3: CASSYGRISGNTIYF. DNA of the CDR3: TGTGCCAGCAGTTACGGGAGAATCTCTGGAAACACCATATATTTT. The chain joins TRBV6-5 to TRBJ1-3; D gene ambiguous. Trimming left V 2 bases short and J 0 bases short, with 8 bases between. This CDR3 comprises 15 residues. Germline V CDR1 and CDR2: MNHEY, SVGAGI.

The rearrangement links TRBV24-1 to TRBJ2-7, with 10 nucleotides matching TRBD2. This CDR3 spans 15 amino acids. CDR1 and CDR2 (germline): KGHDR, SFDVKD. Trimming at V came to 3 bases and at J to 0 bases, leaving 1 base not matched to a gene. CDR3 loop: CATSDQRGGSYEQYF. The CDR3 DNA sequence: TGTGCCACCAGTGATCAGCGGGGGGGCTCCTACGAGCAGTACTTC.

The chain joins TRBV6-5 to TRBJ1-6; D uncertain. This CDR3 has 13 amino acids. V was cut by 6 bases and J by 0 bases, with 3 bases left in between. Germline V gene sequence: CDR1 MNHEY, CDR2 SVGAGI. CDR3 bases: TGTGCCAGCAGAGCCTCCTATAATTCACCCCTCCACTTT. This sequence encodes CASRASYNSPLHF.

This clone is a singleton in its sample. The chain uses TRBV18 and TRBJ1-1; TRBD1 agrees at 8 bases. CDR1 KGHSH and CDR2 LQKENI come from the germline V gene. J lost 4 bases, V lost 2 bases, and 9 bases had no gene match. The CDR3 length is 16 residues. The DNA of the CDR3 is TGTGCCAGCTCACCAACGGGACAGGTCGGAATCACTGAAGCTTTCTTT. Translation: CASSPTGQVGITEAFF.

This chain connects TRBV5-1 to TRBJ2-2; D is unresolved. CDR1 and CDR2 from the germline V gene are SGHRS and YFSETQ. The CDR3 runs to 14 residues. Trimming shortened V by 2 bases and J by 1 base, and 6 bases separated the two germline ends. CDR3 protein: CASSFLQNTGELFF. In nucleotides, the CDR3 is TGCGCCAGCAGCTTCTTACAGAACACCGGGGAGCTGTTTTTT.

This sequence joins TRBV19 and TRBJ2-3; possible D gene TRBD2, 6 bases. This CDR3 spans 14 amino acids. Per germline, CDR1 LNHDA and CDR2 SQIVND (reference sequence). Trimming removed 5 bases from V and 1 base from J, with 10 bases in between. The CDR3 reads CASSGEEGTDTQYF. CDR3 in DNA: TGTGCCAGTAGTGGGGAGGAGGGCACAGATACGCAGTATTTT.

The chain carries TRBV9 and TRBJ1-5; D is undetermined. Germline assignment: CDR1 SGDLS and CDR2 YYNGEE. V was pared by 2 bases and J by 9 bases, with 12 bases between. The CDR3 length is 13 residues. In DNA form, the CDR3 reads TGTGCCAGCAGCGTTTCCGGCGGGTTGCCCCAGCATTTT. It specifies CASSVSGGLPQHF.

The rearrangement joins TRBV5-1 to TRBJ2-3, with TRBD2 matching over 8 bases. CDR1 is SGHRS and CDR2 is YFSETQ in the germline V gene. V was pared by 4 bases and J by 4 bases, with 8 bases of the junction left unmatched. The CDR3 is 15 residues long. The CDR3 DNA sequence: TGCGCCAGCAGCCTGGACGGCGGGGGGTCAGATACGCAGTATTTT. This encodes CASSLDGGGSDTQYF.

The chain uses TRBV2 and TRBJ2-5, with D possibly TRBD2 on 6 matching bases. Looked up from germline, CDR1 is SNHLY and CDR2 is FYNNEI. The V gene lost 2 bases and the J gene lost 5 bases, with 12 bases spanning the gap. This CDR3 contains 14 residues. The chain's CDR3 is CASSEWVGRETQYF. The CDR3 nucleotides are TGTGCCAGCAGTGAATGGGTGGGGAGGGAGACCCAGTACTTC.

The rearrangement joins TRBV18 to TRBJ2-1, with 7 bases aligning to TRBD2. The V gene end was trimmed by 2 bases and the J gene end by 9 bases; junction bases not matched to a gene: 7. The CDR3 totals 14 residues. CDR1 and CDR2 (germline): KGHSH, LQKENI. CDR3 region: CASSPVLRGSEQFF. DNA for the CDR3: TGTGCCAGCTCACCAGTATTACGCGGGAGTGAGCAGTTCTTC.

In this sample, this clone turned up a few times. Other DNA sequences in this specimen translate into the identical CDR3. The rearrangement links TRBV5-5 to TRBJ1-1; TRBD1 might be the D (5 bases). The CDR3 has 13 residues. Trimming removed 4 bases from V and 0 bases from J, with 7 bases in between. Germline CDR1 SGHKS, CDR2 YYEKEE (reference sequence). Written as DNA, the CDR3 is TGTGCCAGCAGCCTAGGGGTGAACACTGAAGCTTTCTTT. Encoded protein: CASSLGVNTEAFF. Full variable domain (missing parts from reference TRBV5-5 and TRBJ1-1): DAGVTQSPTHLIKTRGQQVTLRCSPISGHKSVSWYQQVLGQGPQFIFQYYEKEERGRGNFPDRFSARQFPNYSSELNVNALLLGDSALYLCASSLGVNTEAFFGQGTRLTVV.